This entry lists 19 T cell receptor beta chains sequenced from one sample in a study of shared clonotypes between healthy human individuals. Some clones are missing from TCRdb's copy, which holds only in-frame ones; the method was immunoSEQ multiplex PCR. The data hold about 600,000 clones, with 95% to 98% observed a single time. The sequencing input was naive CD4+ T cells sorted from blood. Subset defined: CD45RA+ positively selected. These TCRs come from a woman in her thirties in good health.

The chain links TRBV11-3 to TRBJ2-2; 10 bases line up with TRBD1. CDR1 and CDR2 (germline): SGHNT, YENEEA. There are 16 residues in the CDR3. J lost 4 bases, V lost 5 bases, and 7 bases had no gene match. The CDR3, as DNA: TGTGCCAGCAGCAAACCGGGACAGGGGATCACCGGGGAGCTGTTTTTT. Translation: CASSKPGQGITGELFF.

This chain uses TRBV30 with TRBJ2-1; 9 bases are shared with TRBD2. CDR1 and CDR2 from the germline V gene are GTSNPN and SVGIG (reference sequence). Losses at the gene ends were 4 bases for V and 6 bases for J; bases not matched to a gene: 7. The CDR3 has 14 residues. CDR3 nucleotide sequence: TGTGCCTGGAATCCTAGCGGGGTCGGCAATGAGCAGTTCTTC. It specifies CAWNPSGVGNEQFF.

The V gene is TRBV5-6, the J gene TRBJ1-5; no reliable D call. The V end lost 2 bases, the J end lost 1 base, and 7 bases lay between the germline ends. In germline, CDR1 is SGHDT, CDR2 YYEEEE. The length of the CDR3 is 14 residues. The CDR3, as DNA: TGTGCCAGCAGCTTAAGGCCGAGCAATCAGCCCCAGCATTTT. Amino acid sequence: CASSLRPSNQPQHF.

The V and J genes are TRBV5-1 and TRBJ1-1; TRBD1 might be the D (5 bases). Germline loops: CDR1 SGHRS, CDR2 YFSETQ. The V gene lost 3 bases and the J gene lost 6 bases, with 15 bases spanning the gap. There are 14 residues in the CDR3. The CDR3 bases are TGCGCCAGCAGCTCGGGCCCGGGAGGGGCTGAAGCTTTCTTT. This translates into CASSSGPGGAEAFF.

The CDR3 here is CASSLYREEGYTF. CDR3 in DNA: TGTGCCAGCAGTTTATACAGGGAAGAAGGCTACACCTTC. The chain couples TRBV27 to TRBJ1-2; tentatively, D is TRBD1 (6 bases). CDR3 length equals 13 residues. Germline values: CDR1 MNHEY, CDR2 SMNVEV (reference sequence). V was clipped by 1 base and J by 8 bases, with 11 bases between them.

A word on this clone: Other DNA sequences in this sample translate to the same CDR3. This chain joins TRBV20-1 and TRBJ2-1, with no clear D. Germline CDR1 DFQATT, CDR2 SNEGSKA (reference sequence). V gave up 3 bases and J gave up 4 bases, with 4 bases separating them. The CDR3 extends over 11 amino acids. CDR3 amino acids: CSARGYNEQFF. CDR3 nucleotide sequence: TGCAGTGCTAGGGGATACAATGAGCAGTTCTTC.

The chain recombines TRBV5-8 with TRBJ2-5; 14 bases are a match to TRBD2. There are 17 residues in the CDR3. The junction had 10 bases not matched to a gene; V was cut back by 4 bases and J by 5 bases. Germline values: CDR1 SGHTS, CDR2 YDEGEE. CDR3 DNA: TGTGCCAGCAGCCCTGGGACTAGCGGGAGTATCTTGGAGACCCAGTACTTC. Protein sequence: CASSPGTSGSILETQYF.

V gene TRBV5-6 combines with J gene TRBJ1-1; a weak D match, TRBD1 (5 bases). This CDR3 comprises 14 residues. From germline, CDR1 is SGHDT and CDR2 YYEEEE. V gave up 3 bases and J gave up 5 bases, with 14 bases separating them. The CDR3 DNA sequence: TGTGCCAGCAGCTCCGCGGCAGGGAGGACTGAAGCTTTCTTT. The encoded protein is CASSSAAGRTEAFF.

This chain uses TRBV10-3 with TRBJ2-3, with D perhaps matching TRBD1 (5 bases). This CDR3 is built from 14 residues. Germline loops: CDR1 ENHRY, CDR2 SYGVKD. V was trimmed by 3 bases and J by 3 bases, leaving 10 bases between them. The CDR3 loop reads CAISDREGTDTQYF. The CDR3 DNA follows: TGTGCCATCAGTGACAGGGAAGGGACAGATACGCAGTATTTT.

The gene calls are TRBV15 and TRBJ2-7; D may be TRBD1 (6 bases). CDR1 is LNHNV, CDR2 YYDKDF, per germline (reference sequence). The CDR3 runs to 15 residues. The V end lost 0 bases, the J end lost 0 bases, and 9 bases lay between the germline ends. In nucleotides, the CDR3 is TGTGCCACCAGCAGAGAAAGGGGGAGCTCCTACGAGCAGTACTTC. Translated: CATSRERGSSYEQYF. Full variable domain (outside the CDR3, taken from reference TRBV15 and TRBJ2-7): DAMVIQNPRYQVTQFGKPVTLSCSQTLNHNVMYWYQQKSSQAPKLLFHYYDKDFNNEADTPDNFQSRRPNTSFCFLDIRSPGLGDTAMYLCATSRERGSSYEQYFGPGTRLTVT.

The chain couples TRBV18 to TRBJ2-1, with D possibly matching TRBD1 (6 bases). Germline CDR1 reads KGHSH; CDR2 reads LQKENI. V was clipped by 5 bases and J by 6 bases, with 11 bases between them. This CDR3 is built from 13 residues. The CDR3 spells CASSSDSVNEQFF. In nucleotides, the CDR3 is TGTGCCAGCTCATCGGACAGCGTCAATGAGCAGTTCTTC. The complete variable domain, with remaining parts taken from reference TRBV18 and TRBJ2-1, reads NAGVMQNPRHLVRRRGQEARLRCSPMKGHSHVYWYRQLPEEGLKFMVYLQKENIIDESGMPKERFSAEFPKEGPSILRIQQVVRGDSAAYFCASSSDSVNEQFFGPGTRLTVL.

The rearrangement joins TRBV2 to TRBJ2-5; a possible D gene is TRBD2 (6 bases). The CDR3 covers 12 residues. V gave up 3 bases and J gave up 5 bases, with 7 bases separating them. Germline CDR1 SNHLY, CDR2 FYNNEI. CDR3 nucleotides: TGTGCCAGCAGTGAGAGCGGGGAGACCCAGTACTTC. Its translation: CASSESGETQYF.

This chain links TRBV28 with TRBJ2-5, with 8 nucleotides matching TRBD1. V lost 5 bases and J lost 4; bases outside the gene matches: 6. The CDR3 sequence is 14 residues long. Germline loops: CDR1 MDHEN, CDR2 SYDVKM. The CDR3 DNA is TGTGCCAGCAGTCCAGGGGGCGCAGTAGAGACCCAGTACTTC. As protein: CASSPGGAVETQYF.

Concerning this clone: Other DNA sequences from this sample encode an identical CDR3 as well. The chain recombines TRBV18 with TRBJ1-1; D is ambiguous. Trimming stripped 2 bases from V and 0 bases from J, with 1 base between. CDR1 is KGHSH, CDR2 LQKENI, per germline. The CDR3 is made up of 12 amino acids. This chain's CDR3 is CASSPLNTEAFF. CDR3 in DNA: TGTGCCAGCTCACCATTGAACACTGAAGCTTTCTTT.

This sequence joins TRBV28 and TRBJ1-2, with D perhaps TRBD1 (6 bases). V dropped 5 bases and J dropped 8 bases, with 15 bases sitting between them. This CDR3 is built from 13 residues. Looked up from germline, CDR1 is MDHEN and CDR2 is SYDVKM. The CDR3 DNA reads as TGTGCCAGCAGTAGAGGGGGGGCGCGGGGCTACACCTTC. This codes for CASSRGGARGYTF.

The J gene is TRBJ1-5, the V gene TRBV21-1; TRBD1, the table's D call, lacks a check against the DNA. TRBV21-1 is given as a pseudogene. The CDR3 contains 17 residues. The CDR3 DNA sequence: TGTGCCAGCAGCAAACCTGGACAGGGGCACGGGGGTCAGCCCCAGCATTTT. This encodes CASSKPGQGHGGQPQHF.

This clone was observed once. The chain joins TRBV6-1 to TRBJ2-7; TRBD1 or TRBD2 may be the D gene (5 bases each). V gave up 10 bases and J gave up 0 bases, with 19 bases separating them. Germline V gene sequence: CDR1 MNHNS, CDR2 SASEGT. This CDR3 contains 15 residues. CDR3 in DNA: TGTGCCACCACGGACGGGGCGGCACCCTCCTACGAGCAGTACTTC. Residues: CATTDGAAPSYEQYF.

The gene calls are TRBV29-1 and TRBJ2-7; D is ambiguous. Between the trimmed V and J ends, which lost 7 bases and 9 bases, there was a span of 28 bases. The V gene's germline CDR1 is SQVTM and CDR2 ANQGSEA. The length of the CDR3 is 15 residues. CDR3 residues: CSALLTEGVLRGQYF. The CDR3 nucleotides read TGCAGCGCCCTTCTTACTGAAGGTGTGCTACGTGGGCAGTACTTC.

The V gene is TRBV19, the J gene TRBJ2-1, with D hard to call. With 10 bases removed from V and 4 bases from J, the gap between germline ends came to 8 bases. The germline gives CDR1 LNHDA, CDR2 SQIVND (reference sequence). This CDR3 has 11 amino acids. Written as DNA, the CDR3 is TGTGCCACCGTGTCTTACAATGAGCAGTTCTTC. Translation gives CATVSYNEQFF.